This record concerns one T cell receptor beta chain sequence. The antigen is not known. The repertoire was sequenced with immunoSEQ multiplex PCR; TCRdb's copy has only in-frame clones and lacks some. The sample lists around 180,000 clones; about nine tenths were seen once. The data are from a study of T cell responses to AZD1222 COVID-19 vaccine. Study-wide results and caveats: Two AZD1222 administrations were followed by greater Spike-specific TCR breadth and depth. Repertoires were collected only later (after the peak T cell response had occurred).

This CDR3 contains 11 residues. The germline gives CDR1 MDHEN, CDR2 SYDVKM. V was trimmed by 7 bases and J by 2 bases, leaving 5 bases between them. The clonotype originates from an adult in good health. The chain couples TRBV28 to TRBJ1-2; D unclear. The source material was peripheral blood, sampled on day 0 of MenACWY control vaccination. CDR3 region: CASTQNYGYTF. As DNA, the CDR3 is TGTGCCAGCACCCAAAACTATGGCTACACCTTC.